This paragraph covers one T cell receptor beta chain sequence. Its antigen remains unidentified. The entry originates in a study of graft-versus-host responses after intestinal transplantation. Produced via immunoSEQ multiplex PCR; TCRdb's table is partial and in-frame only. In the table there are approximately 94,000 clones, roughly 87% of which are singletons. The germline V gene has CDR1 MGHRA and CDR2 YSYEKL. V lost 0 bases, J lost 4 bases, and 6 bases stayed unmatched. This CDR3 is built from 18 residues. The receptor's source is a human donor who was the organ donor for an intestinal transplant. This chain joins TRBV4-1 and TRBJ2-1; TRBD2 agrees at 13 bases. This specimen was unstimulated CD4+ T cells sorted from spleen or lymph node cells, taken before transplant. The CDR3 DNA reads TGCGCCAGCAGCCAAGATCCCGGACTAGCGGGGGAATACAATGAGCAGTTCTTC. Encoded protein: CASSQDPGLAGEYNEQFF.